The T cell receptor (beta chain) under discussion was sequenced for a study of blood T cell repertoires in COVID-19 (dated by TCRdb to 2018 to 2021). Describing the broader study: Samples from collaborators originated in the United States, Italy and Spain and spanned both the acute and convalescent phases of COVID-19. The prospective study material was composed of cDNA or gDNA derived from T cells, B-cell-depleted T cells, or PBMCs. Deeply sampled blood TCRbeta repertoires from subjects exposed to, actively infected with, or recovered from COVID-19 were included in the dataset. The repertoires were made available in a free public database intended to serve as a resource for research on the immune response to SARS-CoV-2. The samples were drawn from the first 160 participants of the ongoing ImmuneRACE study and from over 950 subjects provided by 6 global collaborators. A de-identified subject ID, COVID-19 status, age in years and sex were almost always included in the sample metadata. Where HLA class I and class II types were available, the types were taken from metadata supplied by the sample provider, not from assay-based typing.

For this chain, trimming is 1 base at the V end and 2 bases at the J end, and the number of junction bases without a gene match is 12. The CDR3 holds 18 amino acids from the cysteine to the phenylalanine. Of the read, only the CDR3 DNA is kept; its 54 bases are in frame from base 1. The germline V gene encodes CDR1 LNHNV and CDR2 YYDKDF (reference sequence). What the study reported, not specific to this receptor: The quantity of clinical and demographic metadata differed by source and by participant and was supplied without curation.

TCRbeta CDR3 regions were amplified from genomic DNA by means of the immunoSEQ Assay, a bias-controlled multiplex PCR. In the original analysis: Nucleated cell counts per sample were estimated from amplification of reference gene primers within the assay. To quantify the absolute abundance of each unique TCRbeta CDR3 rearrangement, sequence reads were collapsed and filtered. For each sample, productive Simpson clonality was calculated by taking the square root of Simpson's diversity index across productive rearrangements. TCRdb limited this immuneACCESS table to in-frame rearrangements with V and J called. A share of clones is missing; checked studies link under half to unresolved V genes, and the rest is unexplained. That table supplies the V and J calls and clone size; D and trimming were determined from the DNA. For this sample the table gives roughly 230,000 clones, of which approximately 82% were detected only once. The ten largest clones capture approximately 8.6% of the sample.

The collaborating institutions used their own protocols to collect whole blood in K2EDTA tubes. Collaborator samples were shipped for TCRbeta analysis as frozen whole blood, isolated PBMCs, or DNA extracted from either sample type. Details on this clone: Its cognate antigen has yet to be identified. Nothing much larger sits one base from this clone, and base qualities are not available.

The sample taken for sequencing was peripheral blood. This sequence originates from a man aged 35 to 55 with active or convalescent COVID-19. Rearrangement joined TRBV15 to TRBJ1-2, and 8 junctional nucleotides match TRBD1. Here the CDR3 is given as CATSRGGAGGAVNYGYTF. The sequenced DNA: TGTGCCACCAGCAGAGGGGGTGCAGGGGGCGCTGTCAACTATGGCTACACCTTC.